Each of the 11 T cell receptor beta chains below was sequenced from the same sample in a study of Graves' ophthalmopathy and Graves' hyperthyroidism. For repertoire sequencing, the TCR beta CDR3 regions were amplified from RNA transcripts. Following a first-round RT-PCR that used HTBI primers, a second-round multiplex PCR was carried out. TCRdb analysed the multiplex PCR reads with MiXCR anew, one entry per CDR3 protein. Here the sample spans 200,000 to 250,000 distinct CDR3 sequences, around 50% being singletons. Sequenced material: peripheral blood. The receptors derive from an adult man with Graves' ophthalmopathy.

As to this clonotype: Sequence at one end of the junction differs from germline and may be a read error. J is TRBJ1-1 and V is TRBV9; D gene ambiguous. Germline V gene sequence: CDR1 SGDLS, CDR2 YYNGEE. The CDR3 has 14 residues. The CDR3 DNA follows: TGCGCCAGCAGCTTGGGAGAGATGAACACTGAAGCTTTCTTT. Translation: CASSLGEMNTEAFF.

This chain connects TRBV25-1 to TRBJ1-1, with D possibly matching TRBD1 (5 bases). V gave up 5 bases and J gave up 7 bases, with 11 bases separating them. Germline CDR1 and CDR2: MGHDK and SYGVNS. This CDR3 contains 12 residues. This CDR3 is CASSSPGHEAFF. The CDR3 bases are TGTGCCAGCAGTTCCCCGGGGCATGAAGCTTTCTTT.

This rearrangement joins TRBV7-6 to TRBJ1-4; perhaps TRBD1 as D (5 bases). Germline CDR1 and CDR2: SGHVS and FNYEAQ. Trimming left V 2 bases short and J 7 bases short, with 8 bases between. The CDR3 has 13 amino acids. CDR3 amino acids: CASSLSQGEKLFF. CDR3 DNA sequence: TGTGCCAGCAGCTTAAGCCAGGGTGAAAAACTGTTTTTT.

Regarding this clonotype: With a much larger clone just one base away, this may be a read error. The V call is TRBV10-3, the J call TRBJ2-2, with D uncertain. The CDR3 length is 11 residues. Germline values: CDR1 ENHRY, CDR2 SYGVKD. The CDR3 nucleotides read TGTGCCAGCAGTTACTCCGGGGAGCTGTTTTTT. It translates to CASSYSGELFF.

This clonotype appeared a single time. This chain links TRBV2 with TRBJ2-7; TRBD1 is a possible D gene (5 bases). There are 14 residues in the CDR3. Trimming shortened V by 8 bases and J by 2 bases, and 16 bases separated the two germline ends. Germline V gene sequence: CDR1 SNHLY, CDR2 FYNNEI. The CDR3 loop is CASVDSGSTYEQYF. CDR3 DNA: TGTGCCAGCGTTGACTCAGGGTCCACCTACGAGCAGTACTTC. Using reference TRBV2 and TRBJ2-7 for the parts outside the CDR3, the full variable domain is EPEVTQTPSHQVTQMGQEVILRCVPISNHLYFYWYRQILGQKVEFLVSFYNNEISEKSEIFDDQFSVERPDGSNFTLKIRSTKLEDSAMYFCASVDSGSTYEQYFGPGTRLTVT.

This clonotype was counted a few times. The rearrangement uses TRBV11-2 and TRBJ1-4, with D hard to call. Germline lookup yields CDR1 SGHAT and CDR2 FQNNGV. CDR3 length: 14 residues. Trimming took 2 bases from V and 8 from J, leaving 12 bases between them. Here the CDR3 reads CASSLLGSGEKLFF. CDR3 sequence (DNA): TGTGCCAGCAGCTTACTGGGGTCAGGCGAAAAACTGTTTTTT. The complete variable domain, with remaining parts taken from reference TRBV11-2 and TRBJ1-4, reads EAGVAQSPRYKIIEKRQSVAFWCNPISGHATLYWYQQILGQGPKLLIQFQNNGVVDDSQLPKDRFSAERLKGVDSTLKIQPAKLEDSAVYLCASSLLGSGEKLFFGSGTQLSVL.

The genes are TRBV2 and TRBJ2-7; TRBD1 aligns across 7 bases. The V gene end was trimmed by 6 bases and the J gene end by 4 bases; junction bases not matched to a gene: 9. The CDR3 has 14 amino acids. Germline CDR1 and CDR2: SNHLY and FYNNEI. The CDR3 DNA reads TGTGCCAGCAGCGGACAGGTACGACGGTACGAGCAGTACTTC. It is translated as CASSGQVRRYEQYF.

J is TRBJ2-7 and V is TRBV9, with a tentative D call TRBD2 (7 bases). This CDR3 is built from 13 residues. V lost 4 bases and J lost 7, with 15 bases in between. CDR1 is SGDLS and CDR2 is YYNGEE in the germline V gene. CDR3 protein: CASSLGGAGEQYF. The CDR3 nucleotides read TGTGCCAGCAGCTTAGGGGGGGCAGGGGAGCAGTACTTC.

This clonotype has just a few counts. The J gene is TRBJ2-7, the V gene TRBV29-1; 7 bases are shared with TRBD1. Germline V gives CDR1 SQVTM, CDR2 ANQGSEA. The CDR3 runs to 14 residues. V lost 1 base and J lost 3; bases outside the gene matches: 6. CDR3 sequence reads: CSVEGVNRGYEQYF. CDR3 nucleotides: TGCAGCGTTGAAGGGGTCAACAGGGGCTACGAGCAGTACTTC.

The J gene is TRBJ2-5, the V gene TRBV12-3 or TRBV12-4; tentatively, D is TRBD1 or TRBD2 (5 bases each). The CDR3 covers 16 residues. Trimming left V 2 bases short and J 5 bases short, with 18 bases between. The DNA of the CDR3 is TGTGCCAGCAGTTTAAAGGGAGCAGGGCCCCGGGAGACCCAGTACTTC. Its protein is CASSLKGAGPRETQYF.

The rearrangement links TRBV5-4 to TRBJ2-3, with TRBD1 matching over 7 bases. The germline V gene encodes CDR1 SGHNT and CDR2 YYREEE (reference sequence). V shed 0 bases and J 6 bases; nucleotides not matched to a gene: 4. CDR3 length: 14 residues. CDR3 protein: CASSLVGTDDTQYF. CDR3 DNA sequence: TGTGCCAGCAGCTTGGTAGGGACAGATGATACGCAGTATTTT.